The subject of this entry is one T cell receptor beta chain. The data stem from a study of blood T cell repertoires in COVID-19. Looking at the study overall: Samples representing acute and convalescent COVID-19 were sourced from the United States, Italy and Spain.

Clones were sequenced by immunoSEQ multiplex PCR, and TCRdb holds only the in-frame ones, with some missing. The sample lists 150,000 or so clones, about 90% occurring once. The J segment lost 1 base and the V segment lost 4 bases, leaving 9 bases of the junction unmatched. Germline CDR1 is SGHDN and CDR2 is FVKESK. The CDR3 length is 16 residues. The source is a man aged 25 to 45 with COVID-19, enrolled during active disease. Sequencing was performed on peripheral blood. The rearrangement links TRBV14 to TRBJ2-7; 8 bases agree with TRBD2. The CDR3 is CASSPSLAGLSYEQYF. The CDR3 bases are TGTGCCAGCAGCCCTTCTTTAGCGGGACTATCCTACGAGCAGTACTTC.